The T cell receptor (beta chain) under discussion was sequenced for a study of T-cell reconstitution after alpha-beta-depleted transplantation in children. Using unique molecular identifiers, the investigators prepared the TCRbeta library. TCRdb reprocessed the PCR reads with MiXCR, giving one entry per CDR3 protein. The sample includes around 450,000 distinct CDR3 sequences, about 10% of them seen just once. A few counts support this clonotype. Its antigen is as yet unknown. Overall study findings and caveats: Reportedly, roughly two months post-transplant, alpha-beta T cells arose from several hundred expanded graft clones. When one year had passed after transplant, most T-cell counts and diversity came from newly produced T cells. The high TCRbeta diversity at day 60 in some patients came from surviving recipient T cells and thymic progenitors.

Germline assignment: CDR1 SQVTM and CDR2 ANQGSEA. This CDR3 spans 14 amino acids. V lost 5 bases to trimming and J lost 8 bases; unmatched junction nucleotides: 9. This chain connects TRBV29-1 to TRBJ2-1; 10 bases are a match to TRBD2. This sample comprised PBMCs, obtained before TCRalphabeta/CD19-depleted stem cell transplant. The sequence came from a child aged 2 to 10 with inherited bone marrow failure, due to receive a stem cell transplant. The CDR3 region has the DNA TGCAGCGTTCGGCTAGCGGGAGTAAGACATGAGCAGTTCTTC. This codes for CSVRLAGVRHEQFF.